The 2 T cell receptor beta chains given below trace back to one sample, sequenced in a study of OX40 agonist ivuxolimab in advanced cancers. Clones were read by immunoSEQ multiplex PCR, and TCRdb kept only the in-frame ones, dropping some. The sample holds some 80,000 clones, around four fifths seen once. The material was CD4+ or CD8+ T cells sorted from blood, obtained in a trial of the OX40 agonist ivuxolimab. These receptors were collected from an adult with an advanced solid tumor such as melanoma, head and neck, liver or kidney cancer.

The V call is TRBV15, the J call TRBJ1-2; no clear D. V was shortened by 0 bases and J by 8 bases, with 7 bases between the two germline ends. CDR1 is LNHNV, CDR2 YYDKDF, per germline (reference sequence). The CDR3 totals 12 residues. In nucleotides, the CDR3 is TGTGCCACCAGCAGAGATAGAGGCGGCTACACCTTC. It specifies CATSRDRGGYTF.

The V call is TRBV27, the J call TRBJ1-5, with a tentative D call TRBD1 (5 bases). CDR3 length equals 16 residues. In germline, CDR1 is MNHEY, CDR2 SMNVEV (reference sequence). V lost 0 bases to trimming and J lost 5 bases, with 14 bases between them. The DNA for the CDR3 is TGTGCCAGCAGTTTATCCGCAGGGACCCAAGATCAGCCCCAGCATTTT. Residues: CASSLSAGTQDQPQHF.